The rows below give T cell receptor beta chains drawn from one sample of a study of T cell changes during pregnancy in multiple sclerosis. Method: immunoSEQ multiplex PCR; TCRdb's copy keeps in-frame clones and lacks some. The sample has about 64,000 clones, roughly 87% seen once; the top ten hold roughly 2.2%. Material: peripheral blood, obtained in the second trimester of pregnancy. The source is a female donor in good health, enrolled as a control in a pregnancy study. CDR3s leave out the opening cysteine and the closing phenylalanine or tryptophan. The order of the fields is V gene, J gene, CDR3 protein.

V gene: TRBV19; J gene: TRBJ2-7; CDR3 protein: ASSIGAGTFLLEQY
V gene: TRBV5-4; J gene: TRBJ2-1; CDR3 protein: ASSLSAGGGYNEQF
V gene: TRBV25-1; J gene: TRBJ1-2; CDR3 protein: ASSEAAYGYT
V gene: TRBV28; J gene: TRBJ1-2; CDR3 protein: ASSWTGTSRGYT
V gene: TRBV15; J gene: TRBJ1-2; CDR3 protein: ATSIRGRGAGYT
V gene: TRBV9; J gene: TRBJ1-2; CDR3 protein: ASSVAAQGVGYT
V gene: TRBV2; J gene: TRBJ2-3; CDR3 protein: ASSVQGFASTDTQY
V gene: TRBV28; J gene: TRBJ2-1; CDR3 protein: ASSLRTPGGYNEQF
V gene: TRBV6-4; J gene: TRBJ2-2; CDR3 protein: ASSAGGTTGELF
V gene: TRBV27; J gene: TRBJ2-5; CDR3 protein: ASSTGPGDGTQY